This entry describes one T cell receptor beta chain. Other nucleotide sequences in the sample specify the same CDR3. This sample was taken from a study of shared clonotypes between healthy human individuals. Sequencing used immunoSEQ multiplex PCR; TCRdb keeps in-frame clones, though not all of them. The sample contains a few million clones, roughly 93% of which appear only once. The receptor's source is a man younger than 35 in good health. Some clones in this sample may be carry-over from other donors' samples. Sequenced input: naive CD4+ T cells from PBMCs. Sample subset: CD45RA+ positively selected.

The CDR3 region is CASSPLAGTGELFF. In DNA form, the CDR3 reads TGTGCCAGCTCACCGCTAGCGGGGACCGGGGAGCTGTTTTTT. V and J are TRBV18 and TRBJ2-2, with 9 nucleotides matching TRBD2. J was trimmed by 5 bases and V by 3 bases; bases with no gene match: 1. The CDR3 is 14 residues long. The V gene's germline CDR1 is KGHSH and CDR2 LQKENI.